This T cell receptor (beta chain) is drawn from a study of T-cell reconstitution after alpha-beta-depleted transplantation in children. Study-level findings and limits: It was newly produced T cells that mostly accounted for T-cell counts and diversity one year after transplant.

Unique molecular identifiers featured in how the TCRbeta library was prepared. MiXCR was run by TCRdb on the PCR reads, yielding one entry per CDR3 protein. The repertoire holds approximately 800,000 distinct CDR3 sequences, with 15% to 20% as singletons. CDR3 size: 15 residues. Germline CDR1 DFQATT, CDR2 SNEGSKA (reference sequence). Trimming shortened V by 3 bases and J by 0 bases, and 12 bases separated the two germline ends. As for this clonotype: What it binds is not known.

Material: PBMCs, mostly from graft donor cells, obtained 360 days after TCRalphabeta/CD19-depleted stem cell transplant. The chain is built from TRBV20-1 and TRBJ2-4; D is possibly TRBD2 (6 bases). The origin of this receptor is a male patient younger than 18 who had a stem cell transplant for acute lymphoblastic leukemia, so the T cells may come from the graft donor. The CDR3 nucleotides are TGCAGTGCTAGGGACGGGAGTCTAGCCAAAAACATTCAGTACTTC. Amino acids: CSARDGSLAKNIQYF.